The 5 T cell receptor beta chains below were found in one sample sequenced in a study of blood T cell repertoires in COVID-19. Data came from immunoSEQ multiplex PCR; TCRdb stores just in-frame clones and leaves some out. The sample has fewer than 300,000 clones, over 75% seen once. Sample: PBMCs or T cells enriched from blood (not recorded which). Receptors were obtained from a woman aged 25-40 years who had recovered from COVID-19.

J is TRBJ1-1 and V is TRBV18, with 7 bases fitting TRBD1. Trimming at V came to 5 bases and at J to 4 bases, leaving 7 bases not matched to a gene. CDR3 length: 14 residues. CDR1 is KGHSH and CDR2 is LQKENI in the germline V gene. DNA of the CDR3: TGTGCCAGCTCATCCACAGGGGTGGGCACTGAAGCTTTCTTT. This codes for CASSSTGVGTEAFF.

The CDR3 sequence: CASSNGFRGDEQYF. CDR3 sequence (DNA): TGCGCCAGCAGCAACGGCTTTCGCGGGGACGAGCAGTACTTC. The V and J genes are TRBV5-1 and TRBJ2-7; a possible D gene is TRBD2 (6 bases). This CDR3 has 14 residues. V lost 4 bases to trimming and J lost 5 bases, with 16 bases between them. Germline CDR1 SGHRS, CDR2 YFSETQ. Complete variable domain (other parts from reference TRBV5-1 and TRBJ2-7): KAGVTQTPRYLIKTRGQQVTLSCSPISGHRSVSWYQQTPGQGLQFLFEYFSETQRNKGNFPGRFSGRQFSNSRSEMNVSTLELGDSALYLCASSNGFRGDEQYFGPGTRLTVT.

The chain is built from TRBV7-9 and TRBJ2-1; 14 bases fit TRBD2. V was pared by 4 bases and J by 4 bases, with 6 bases of the junction left unmatched. CDR3 length equals 17 residues. Germline-derived CDR1 and CDR2 are SEHNR and FQNEAQ (reference sequence). The CDR3 protein is CASSSRLAGGLYNEQFF. The CDR3 region has the DNA TGTGCCAGCAGCTCCCGACTAGCGGGAGGGCTTTACAATGAGCAGTTCTTC.

The rearrangement links TRBV28 to TRBJ1-2; D call uncertain. V shed 7 bases and J shed 0 bases, with 12 bases lying between them. This CDR3 has 14 residues. The germline V gene has CDR1 MDHEN and CDR2 SYDVKM. CDR3 amino acids: CASTGRGTNYGYTF. The CDR3 nucleotides read TGTGCCAGCACGGGCCGGGGAACTAACTATGGCTACACCTTC.

The V call is TRBV27, the J call TRBJ1-2, with D unresolved. Germline V lookup: CDR1 MNHEY, CDR2 SMNVEV (reference sequence). Trimming cost V 1 base and J 4 bases, with 10 bases left between them. There are 14 residues in the CDR3. The CDR3: CASSLFGSGYGYTF. The CDR3 nucleotides read TGTGCCAGCAGTTTATTCGGGTCGGGCTATGGCTACACCTTC.